This T cell receptor beta chain originates from a study of CD8 T cells in ankylosing spondylitis. Findings of the study overall: In synovial fluid and blood from reactive arthritis, some motif variants were previously reported.

V was trimmed by 6 bases and J by 5 bases, leaving 24 bases between them. This CDR3 comprises 17 residues. The germline V gene has CDR1 MNHNS and CDR2 SASEGT. Quantitative barcoded 5'-RACE was used to prepare TCR beta libraries. TCRdb reprocessed the 5' RACE reads with MiXCR, giving one entry per CDR3 protein. The repertoire holds about 240,000 distinct CDR3 sequences, with 8% to 9.5% as singletons. This clonotype was detected many times. Its specificity is not known. V usage is TRBV6-1 and J usage is TRBJ2-3; D might be TRBD2 (6 bases). Sequencing was performed on blood, either unsorted or a sorted T cell fraction (not recorded which). The TCR originated in a male donor with ankylosing spondylitis or in good health (not recorded which). The CDR3 bases are TGTGCCAGCAGCGACGTCACTGTCTTTAGCGGAGGAGATACGCAGTATTTT. This translates into CASSDVTVFSGGDTQYF.